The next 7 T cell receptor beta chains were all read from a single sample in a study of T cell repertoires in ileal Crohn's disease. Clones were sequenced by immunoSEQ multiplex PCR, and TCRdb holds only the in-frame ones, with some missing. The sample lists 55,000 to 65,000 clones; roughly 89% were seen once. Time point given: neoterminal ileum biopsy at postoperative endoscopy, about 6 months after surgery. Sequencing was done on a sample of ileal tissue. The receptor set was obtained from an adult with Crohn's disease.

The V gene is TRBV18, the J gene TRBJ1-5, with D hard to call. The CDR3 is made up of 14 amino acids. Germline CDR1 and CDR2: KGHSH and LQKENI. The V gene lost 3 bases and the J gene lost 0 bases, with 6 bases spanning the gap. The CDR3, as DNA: TGTGCCAGCTCACCCACTGATAGCAATCAGCCCCAGCATTTT. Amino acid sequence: CASSPTDSNQPQHF.

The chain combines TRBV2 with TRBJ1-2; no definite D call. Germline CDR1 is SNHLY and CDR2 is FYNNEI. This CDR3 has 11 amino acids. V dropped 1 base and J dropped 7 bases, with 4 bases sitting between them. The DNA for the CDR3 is TGTGCCAGCAGTGAAGGGGCTGGCTACACCTTC. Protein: CASSEGAGYTF.

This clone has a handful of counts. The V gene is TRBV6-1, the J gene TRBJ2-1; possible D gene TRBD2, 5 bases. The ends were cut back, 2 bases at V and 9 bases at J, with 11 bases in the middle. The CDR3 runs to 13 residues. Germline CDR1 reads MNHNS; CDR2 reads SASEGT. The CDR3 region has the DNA TGTGCCAGCAGTGAAAATGAGGGCCTTGAGCAGTTCTTC. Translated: CASSENEGLEQFF.

DNA for the CDR3: TGTGCCAGCAGCGTTTTTGAGGGGGCAGGTGAAGCTTTCTTT. Encoded protein: CASSVFEGAGEAFF. This sequence joins TRBV9 and TRBJ1-1, with 7 positions matching TRBD1. Germline loops: CDR1 SGDLS, CDR2 YYNGEE. The CDR3 is 14 residues long. Losses at the gene ends were 2 bases for V and 7 bases for J; bases not matched to a gene: 8.

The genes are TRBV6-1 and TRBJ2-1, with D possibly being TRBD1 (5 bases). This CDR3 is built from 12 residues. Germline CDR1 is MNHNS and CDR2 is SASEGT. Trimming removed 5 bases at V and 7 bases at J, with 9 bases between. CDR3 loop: CASSHAGNEQFF. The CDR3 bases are TGTGCCAGCAGTCATGCAGGGAATGAGCAGTTCTTC.

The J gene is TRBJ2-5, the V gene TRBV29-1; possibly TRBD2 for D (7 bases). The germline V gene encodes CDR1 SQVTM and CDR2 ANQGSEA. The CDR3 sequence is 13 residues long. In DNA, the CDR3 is TGCTCTGGGGGGGGCTTATTTCGAGAGACCCAGTACTTC. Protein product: CSGGGLFRETQYF. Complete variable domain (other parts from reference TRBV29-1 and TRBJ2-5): SAVISQKPSRDICQRGTSLTIQCQVDSQVTMMFWYRQQPGQSLTLIATANQGSEATYESGFVIDKFPISRPNLTFSTLTVSNMSPEDSSIYLCSGGGLFRETQYFGPGTRLLVL.

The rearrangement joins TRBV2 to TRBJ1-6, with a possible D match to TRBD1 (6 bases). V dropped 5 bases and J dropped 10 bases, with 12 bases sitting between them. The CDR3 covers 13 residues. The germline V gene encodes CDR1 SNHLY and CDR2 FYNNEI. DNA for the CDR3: TGTGCCAGCAGTCCAAACAGGGAATCACCCCTCCACTTT. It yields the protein CASSPNRESPLHF.